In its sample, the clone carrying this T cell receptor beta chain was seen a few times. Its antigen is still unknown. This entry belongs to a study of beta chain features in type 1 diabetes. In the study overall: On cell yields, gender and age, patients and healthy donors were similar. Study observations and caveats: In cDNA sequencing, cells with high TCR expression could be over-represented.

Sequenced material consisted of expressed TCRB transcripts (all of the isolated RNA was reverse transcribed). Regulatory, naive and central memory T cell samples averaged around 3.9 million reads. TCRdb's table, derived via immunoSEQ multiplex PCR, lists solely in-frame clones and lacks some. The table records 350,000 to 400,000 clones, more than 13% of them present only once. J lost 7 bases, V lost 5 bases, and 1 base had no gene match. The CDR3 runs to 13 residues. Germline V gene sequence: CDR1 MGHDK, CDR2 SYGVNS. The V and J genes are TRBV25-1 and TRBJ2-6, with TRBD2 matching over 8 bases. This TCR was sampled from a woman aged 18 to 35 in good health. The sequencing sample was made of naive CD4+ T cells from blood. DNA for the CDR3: TGTGCCAGCAGTATAGCGGGAGCCAACGTCCTGACTTTC. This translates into CASSIAGANVLTF.